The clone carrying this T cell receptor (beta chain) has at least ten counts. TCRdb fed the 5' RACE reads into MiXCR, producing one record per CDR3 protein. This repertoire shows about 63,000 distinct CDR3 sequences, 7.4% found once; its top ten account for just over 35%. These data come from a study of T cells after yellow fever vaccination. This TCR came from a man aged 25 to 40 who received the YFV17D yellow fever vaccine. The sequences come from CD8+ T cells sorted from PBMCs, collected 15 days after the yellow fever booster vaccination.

CDR3 nucleotides: TGTGCCAGCAGCTTAAGTGCGGACTACGAGCAGTACTTC. Its protein is CASSLSADYEQYF. The chain recombines TRBV7-9 with TRBJ2-7; D gene unclear. This CDR3 is 13 amino acids long. Germline V gives CDR1 SEHNR, CDR2 FQNEAQ (reference sequence). V lost 2 bases and J 3 bases, leaving 8 bases between the germline ends.